The rows below give T cell receptor beta chains drawn from one sample of a study of T cells in localized non-small cell lung cancer. Profiled with immunoSEQ multiplex PCR; TCRdb holds only in-frame clones, not every one. The data hold about 33,000 clones, with 91% observed a single time. The source material was PBMCs, sampled before any cancer treatment. These receptors all come from a man aged 35-75 years with stage II lung adenocarcinoma. The CDR3 runs from the conserved cysteine through the conserved F or W. Fields, in order: V gene, D gene, clone size, J gene, CDR3 protein, CDR3 DNA. A D gene is named only where the DNA matches it firmly. Not all rows give a size; the values are once, few, many and, for expanded clones, a class.

TRBV5-6	TRBD1	NA	TRBJ2-3	CASRRAGTASRYSTDTQYF	TGTGCCAGCAGACGAGCCGGGACAGCCTCCCGTTATAGCACAGATACGCAGTATTTT
TRBV9	TRBD2	NA	TRBJ2-5	CASSVGSGGETQYF	TGTGCCAGCAGCGTCGGTAGCGGGGGGGAGACCCAGTACTTC
TRBV19	TRBD2	NA	TRBJ2-7	CASSRASGAYEQYF	TGTGCCAGTAGTAGGGCTAGCGGGGCCTACGAGCAGTACTTC
TRBV4-1	TRBD1	once	TRBJ1-1	CASSHIQGAAFF	TGCGCCAGCAGCCATATACAGGGGGCAGCTTTCTTT
TRBV7-2	TRBD1	few	TRBJ2-1	CASSLDSGGQYNEQFF	TGTGCCAGCAGCTTAGACTCAGGGGGTCAATACAATGAGCAGTTCTTC
TRBV2	NA	once	TRBJ2-6	CASKRSGANVLTF	TGTGCCAGCAAGCGCTCTGGGGCCAACGTCCTGACTTTC
TRBV28	TRBD1	NA	TRBJ2-5	CASSRNVGQGKETQYF	TGTGCCAGCAGTAGAAATGTGGGACAGGGAAAAGAGACCCAGTACTTC
TRBV2	TRBD2	NA	TRBJ2-2	CASISGRNSGELFF	TGTGCCAGCATTAGCGGGAGGAACAGCGGGGAGCTGTTTTTT
TRBV28	NA	NA	TRBJ1-5	CASSSPVGQPQHF	TGTGCCAGCAGTTCTCCTGTAGGTCAGCCCCAGCATTTT
TRBV10-3	NA	NA	TRBJ2-5	CAISGAGGQETQYF	TGTGCCATCAGTGGGGCCGGCGGACAAGAGACCCAGTACTTC
TRBV4-1	TRBD1	NA	TRBJ1-1	CASSHRTGDLEAFF	TGCGCCAGCAGCCATCGGACAGGAGACCTTGAAGCTTTCTTT
TRBV30	NA	NA	TRBJ2-3	CAWIARGSGADTQYF	TGTGCCTGGATCGCTCGGGGGAGTGGGGCAGATACGCAGTATTTT
TRBV28	NA	NA	TRBJ1-1	CASNPGFMNTEAFF	TGTGCCAGCAATCCGGGATTTATGAACACTGAAGCTTTCTTT
TRBV5-1	TRBD1	NA	TRBJ2-2	CASSLGTGGNGELFF	TGCGCCAGCAGCTTGGGGACAGGGGGCAACGGGGAGCTGTTTTTT
TRBV27	NA	NA	TRBJ1-1	CASSLTGRMNTEAFF	TGTGCCAGCAGCCTGACAGGCAGAATGAACACTGAAGCTTTCTTT
TRBV30	NA	NA	TRBJ2-1	CARPVPRNEQFF	TGTGCCCGGCCAGTCCCGCGGAATGAGCAGTTCTTC
TRBV28	TRBD1	NA	TRBJ2-7	CASRRPGQGAYEQYF	TGTGCCAGCAGGCGACCGGGACAGGGGGCCTACGAGCAGTACTTC
TRBV5-4	TRBD2	NA	TRBJ2-1	CASSQRGASYNEQFF	TGTGCCAGCAGCCAGCGGGGAGCCTCCTACAATGAGCAGTTCTTC
TRBV11-2	NA	NA	TRBJ2-7	CASSLWAGFSYEQYF	TGTGCCAGCAGCTTATGGGCTGGTTTCTCCTACGAGCAGTACTTC
TRBV10-1	NA	NA	TRBJ1-3	CASSEFRTPISGNTIYF	TGCGCCAGCAGTGAGTTCCGGACACCCATCTCTGGAAACACCATATATTTT
TRBV6-5	TRBD2	NA	TRBJ2-7	CASRLSGSLDEQYF	TGTGCCAGCAGACTCAGCGGGAGTCTGGACGAGCAGTACTTC
TRBV18	TRBD2	NA	TRBJ2-2	CASSTGLAGAGNGELFF	TGTGCCAGCTCAACGGGACTAGCGGGAGCTGGGAACGGGGAGCTGTTTTTT
TRBV11-2	NA	NA	TRBJ1-3	CASSLDLANSGNTIYF	TGTGCCAGCAGCTTAGATCTGGCAAACTCTGGAAACACCATATATTTT
TRBV28	TRBD1	NA	TRBJ1-5	CASSLGAGGLRQPQHF	TGTGCCAGCAGTTTGGGGGCAGGGGGTCTCCGTCAGCCCCAGCATTTT
TRBV6-5	NA	NA	TRBJ2-3	CASARLIPTDTQYF	TGTGCGAGCGCCCGCCTCATACCTACAGATACGCAGTATTTT
TRBV19	NA	NA	TRBJ1-5	CASSTDQPQHF	TGTGCCAGTAGTACGGATCAGCCCCAGCATTTT
TRBV5-1	TRBD1	NA	TRBJ1-1	CASSFTGGGTEAFF	TGCGCCAGCAGCTTCACAGGGGGCGGCACTGAAGCTTTCTTT
TRBV5-4	NA	NA	TRBJ2-1	CASSFLTGYNEQFF	TGTGCCAGCAGCTTTCTTACAGGATACAATGAGCAGTTCTTC
TRBV5-1	TRBD2	NA	TRBJ2-1	CASSLAYSGRVANEQFF	TGCGCCAGCAGCTTGGCCTATAGCGGGAGGGTTGCCAATGAGCAGTTCTTC
TRBV28	TRBD1	once	TRBJ2-7	CASSRGEQYF	TGTGCCAGCAGCAGGGGGGAGCAGTACTTC
TRBV13	NA	NA	TRBJ1-4	CASSFKGVATNEKLFF	TGTGCCAGCAGCTTCAAGGGAGTTGCAACTAATGAAAAACTGTTTTTT
TRBV9	NA	once	TRBJ2-7	CASSVGAGSSAEQYF	TGTGCCAGCAGCGTAGGGGCAGGATCGTCCGCCGAGCAGTACTTC
TRBV10-3	NA	once	TRBJ2-1	CAISENERGVKVF	TGTGCCATCAGTGAAAATGAAAGGGGGGTAAAGGTCTTC
TRBV4-2	TRBD1	few	TRBJ2-2	CASSLAGGVYTGELFF	TGTGCCAGCAGCTTAGCAGGGGGAGTGTATACCGGGGAGCTGTTTTTT
TRBV4-1	NA	once	TRBJ1-4	CASSLTGTENEKLFF	TGCGCCAGCAGCCTAACCGGGACGGAGAATGAAAAACTGTTTTTT
TRBV7-2	NA	NA	TRBJ2-7	CASSLGGGVLEQYF	TGTGCCAGCAGCTTAGGGGGCGGAGTCTTGGAGCAGTACTTC
TRBV25-1	TRBD1	NA	TRBJ2-7	CASHGTGFNEQYF	TGTGCCAGCCACGGGACAGGGTTCAACGAGCAGTACTTC
TRBV7-2	NA	NA	TRBJ2-1	CASSRGHEQFF	TGTGCCAGCTCCCGGGGCCATGAGCAGTTCTTC
TRBV14	NA	NA	TRBJ2-3	CASSQTQRTDTQYF	TGTGCCAGCAGCCAAACCCAGCGCACAGATACGCAGTATTTT
TRBV27	TRBD1	NA	TRBJ2-1	CASSPLPGQGRGGNEQFF	TGTGCCAGCAGTCCACTTCCGGGACAGGGGAGGGGTGGAAATGAGCAGTTCTTC
TRBV6-1	NA	NA	TRBJ2-2	CASSGRGRSAGELFF	TGTGCCAGCAGTGGCAGGGGACGTTCAGCCGGGGAGCTGTTTTTT
TRBV30	NA	once	TRBJ1-3	CAWSHSGNTIYF	TGTGCCTGGAGTCACTCTGGAAACACCATATATTTT
TRBV30	NA	NA	TRBJ1-2	CAWSPAGFYGYTF	TGTGCCTGGAGTCCGGCAGGGTTCTATGGCTACACCTTC
TRBV2	TRBD2	NA	TRBJ2-2	CASTRTSPGELFF	TGTGCCAGCACCAGGACTAGCCCCGGGGAGCTGTTTTTT
TRBV6-1	NA	NA	TRBJ1-1	CASRKGVGEAFF	TGTGCCAGCAGAAAAGGGGTCGGTGAAGCTTTCTTT
TRBV4-3	NA	NA	TRBJ2-7	CASSPQLGYEQYF	TGCGCCAGCAGCCCTCAGCTCGGGTACGAGCAGTACTTC
TRBV19	TRBD2	NA	TRBJ2-5	CASTQSGSLGTQYF	TGTGCCAGTACCCAAAGCGGGAGCCTTGGGACCCAGTACTTC